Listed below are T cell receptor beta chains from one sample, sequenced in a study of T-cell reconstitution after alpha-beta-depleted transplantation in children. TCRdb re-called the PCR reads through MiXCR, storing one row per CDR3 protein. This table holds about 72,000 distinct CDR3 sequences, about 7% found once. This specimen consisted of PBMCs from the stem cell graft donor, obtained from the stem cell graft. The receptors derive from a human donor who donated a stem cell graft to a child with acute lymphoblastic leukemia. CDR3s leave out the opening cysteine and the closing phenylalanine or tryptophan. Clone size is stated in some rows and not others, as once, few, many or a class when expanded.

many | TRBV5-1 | ASSLTFTGLTEAF
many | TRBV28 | ASSKDSYEQY
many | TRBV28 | ASSLSSRGEQY
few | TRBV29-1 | SAAGSSSYEQY
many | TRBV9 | ASSVGPGLRTTDTQY
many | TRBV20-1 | SARDYPFQGGSQPQH
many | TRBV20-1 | IAGGVAGVYNEQF
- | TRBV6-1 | ASSAPWGEQF
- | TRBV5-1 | ASKEVVTQY
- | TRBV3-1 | ACSKEEVTLRSTGELF
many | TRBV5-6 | ASSSTRDGPYEQY
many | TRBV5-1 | ASSLLGLAEKLF
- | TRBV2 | ASTAGTSVFYEQY
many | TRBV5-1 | ASSLSYPILDTQY
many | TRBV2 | ASSAFSVNQPQH
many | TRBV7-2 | ASSLQRQGDTQY
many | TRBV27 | ASSHPSRDPNTGELF
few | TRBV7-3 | ASSLTDLGGNEQF
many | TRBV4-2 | ASSQDSGPYNEQF
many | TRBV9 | ASSVGIAEVYNEQF
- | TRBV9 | ASSVHGGGDEQF
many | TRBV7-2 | ASSLAQETQY
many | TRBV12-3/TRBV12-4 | ASSLAGMNTEAF
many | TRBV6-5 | ASARDASYEQY
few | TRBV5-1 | ASSVSGALDTEAF
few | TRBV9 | ASSVIQGRETQY
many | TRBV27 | ASSLGVVYEQY
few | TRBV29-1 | SVRQGYTEAF
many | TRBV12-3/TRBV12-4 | ASSFLGLGETQY
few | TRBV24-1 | ATSDLDSNQPQH
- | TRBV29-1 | SVDRKGQGSGYT
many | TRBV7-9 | ASSPLGEITDTQY
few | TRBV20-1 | SAPPTTAGLLNEQF
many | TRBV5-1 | ASSSDRAGEQF
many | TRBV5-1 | ASSLAQTGAAEQY
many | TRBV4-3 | ASSQTEGAEAF